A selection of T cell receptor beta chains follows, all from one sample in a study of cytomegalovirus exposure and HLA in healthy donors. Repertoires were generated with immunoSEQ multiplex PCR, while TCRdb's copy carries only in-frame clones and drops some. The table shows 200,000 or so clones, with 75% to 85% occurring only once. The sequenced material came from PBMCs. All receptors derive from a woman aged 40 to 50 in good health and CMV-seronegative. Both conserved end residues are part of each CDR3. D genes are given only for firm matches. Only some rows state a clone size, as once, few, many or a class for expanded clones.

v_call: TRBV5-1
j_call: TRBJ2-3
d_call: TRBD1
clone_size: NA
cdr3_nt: TGCGCCAGCAGCGGAGGACAGGGGGTGCCGGGACCAGATACGCAGTATTTT
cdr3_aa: CASSGGQGVPGPDTQYF

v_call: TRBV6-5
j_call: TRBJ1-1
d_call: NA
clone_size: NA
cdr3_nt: TGTGCCAGCAGTTACTCGAGGTTGAACACTGAAGCTTTCTTT
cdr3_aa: CASSYSRLNTEAFF

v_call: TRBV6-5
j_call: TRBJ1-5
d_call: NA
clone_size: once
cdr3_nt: TGTGCCAGCAGTTCCGATCTTAGCCAGCCCCAGCATTTT
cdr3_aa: CASSSDLSQPQHF

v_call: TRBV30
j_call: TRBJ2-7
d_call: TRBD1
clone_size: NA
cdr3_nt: TGTGCCTGGGGCCCTGGGACAGCTCACTCCTACGAGCAGTACTTC
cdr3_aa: CAWGPGTAHSYEQYF

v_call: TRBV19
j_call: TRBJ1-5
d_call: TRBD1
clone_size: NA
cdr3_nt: TGTGCCAGCAGACAGGGGGTTGTTCAGCCCCAGCATTTT
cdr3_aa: CASRQGVVQPQHF

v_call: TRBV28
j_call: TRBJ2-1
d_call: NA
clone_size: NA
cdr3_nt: TGTGCCAGCAGTTCTTCAACAGGAGAGTCCTACAATGAGCAGTTCTTC
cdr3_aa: CASSSSTGESYNEQFF

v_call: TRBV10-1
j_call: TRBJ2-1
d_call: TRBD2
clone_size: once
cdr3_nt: TGCGCCAGCAGTGAAACTAGCGGGGAGCAGTTCTTC
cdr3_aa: CASSETSGEQFF

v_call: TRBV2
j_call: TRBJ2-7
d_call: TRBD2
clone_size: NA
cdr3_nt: TGTGCCAGCGTGGGACTAGCGGGCGGGCACTACGAGCAGTACTTC
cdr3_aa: CASVGLAGGHYEQYF

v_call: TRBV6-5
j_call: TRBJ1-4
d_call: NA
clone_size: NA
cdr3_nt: TGTGCCAGCAGTAACTTCAGGGTGGCGGGAGAAAAACTGTTTTTT
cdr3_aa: CASSNFRVAGEKLFF

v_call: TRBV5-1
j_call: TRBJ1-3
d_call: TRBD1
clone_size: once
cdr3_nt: TGCGCCAGCGGACCGGGACAGGACTTTGGAAACACCATATATTTT
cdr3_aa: CASGPGQDFGNTIYF

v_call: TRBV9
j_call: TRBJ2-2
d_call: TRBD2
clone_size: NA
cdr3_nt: TGTGCCAGCAGCGTCCGACTAGCTGACACCGGGGAGCTGTTTTTT
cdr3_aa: CASSVRLADTGELFF

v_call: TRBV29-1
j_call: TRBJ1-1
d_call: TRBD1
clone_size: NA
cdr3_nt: TGCAGCGTTGACGGGACAGCTACTGAAGCTTTCTTT
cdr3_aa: CSVDGTATEAFF

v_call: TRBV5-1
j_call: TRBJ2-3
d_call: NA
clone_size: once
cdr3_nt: TGCGCCAGCAGCCGAACCGGTGCGGGGAGCACAGATACGCAGTATTTT
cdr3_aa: CASSRTGAGSTDTQYF

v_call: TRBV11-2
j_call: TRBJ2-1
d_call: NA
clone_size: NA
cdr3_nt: TGTGCCAGCAGCTTAGATATGGGAAGGGGCGGCAATGAGCAGTTCTTC
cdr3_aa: CASSLDMGRGGNEQFF

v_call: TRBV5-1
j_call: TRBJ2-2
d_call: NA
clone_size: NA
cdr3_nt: TGCGCCAGCAGCTTGGCCCAGGGAGGCACCGGGGAGCTGTTTTTT
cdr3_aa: CASSLAQGGTGELFF

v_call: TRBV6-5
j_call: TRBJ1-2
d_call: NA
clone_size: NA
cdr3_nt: TGTGCCAGCAGTTACGGGGCAGGAGATGGCTACACCTTC
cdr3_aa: CASSYGAGDGYTF

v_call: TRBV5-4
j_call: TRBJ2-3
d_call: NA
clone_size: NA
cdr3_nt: TGTGCCAGCGGAACGGGAGTTCCGCAGTATTTT
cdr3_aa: CASGTGVPQYF

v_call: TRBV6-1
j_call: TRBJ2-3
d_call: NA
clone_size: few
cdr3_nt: TGTGCCAGCAGACAGCCTAGCACAGATACGCAGTATTTT
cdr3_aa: CASRQPSTDTQYF

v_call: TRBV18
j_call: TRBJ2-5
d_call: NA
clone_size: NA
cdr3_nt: TGTGCCAGCTCACAAAGGACCGGGACGGGGGAGGCCCAGTACTTC
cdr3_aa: CASSQRTGTGEAQYF

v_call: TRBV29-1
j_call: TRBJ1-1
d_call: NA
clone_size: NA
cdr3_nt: TGCAGCGTTGCTTTTAGGGGAAGGAACACTGAAGCTTTCTTT
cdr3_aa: CSVAFRGRNTEAFF

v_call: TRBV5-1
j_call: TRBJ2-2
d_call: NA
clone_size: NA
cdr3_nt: TGCGCCAGCAGCTTTGGCAGCGCGAACACCGGGGAGCTGTTTTTT
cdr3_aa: CASSFGSANTGELFF

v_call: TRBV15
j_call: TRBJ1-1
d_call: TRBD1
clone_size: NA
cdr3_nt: TGTGCCACCAGCGGGCAGGGGGGGAACACTGAAGCTTTCTTT
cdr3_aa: CATSGQGGNTEAFF

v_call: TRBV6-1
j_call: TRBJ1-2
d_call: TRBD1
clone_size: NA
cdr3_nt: TGTGCCAGCAGTTCTGACAGGGGTGGCTACACCTTC
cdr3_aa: CASSSDRGGYTF

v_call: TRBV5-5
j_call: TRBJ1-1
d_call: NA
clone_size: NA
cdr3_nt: TGTGCCAGCAGGTTTACTCTTACAGGGAGCACTGAAGCTTTCTTT
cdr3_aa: CASRFTLTGSTEAFF

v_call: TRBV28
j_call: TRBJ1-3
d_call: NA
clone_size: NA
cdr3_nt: TGTGCCAGCAGTAAAGGGGGATCCGGAAACACCATATATTTT
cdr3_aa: CASSKGGSGNTIYF

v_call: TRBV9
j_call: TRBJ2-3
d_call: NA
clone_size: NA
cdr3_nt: TGTGCCAGCAGCCTGTCCCTCCGACAGACAGATACGCAGTATTTT
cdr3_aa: CASSLSLRQTDTQYF